The clone carrying this T cell receptor (beta chain) has ten or more counts. The sample originates from a study of blood T cells in healthy people across ages. From germline, CDR1 is KGHDR and CDR2 SFDVKD. Trimming cost V 10 bases and J 4 bases; bases outside gene matches: 6. This CDR3 comprises 13 residues. Combining a sample-barcoded 5' primer with a J-beta primer mix, a second PCR ran for roughly 6 to 12 cycles. TCRdb fed the 5' RACE reads into MiXCR, producing one record per CDR3 protein. Among about 930,000 distinct CDR3 sequences listed, about 29% were seen once. These same data were also listed under a study on T cells of mothers and their children.

The V call is TRBV24-1, the J call TRBJ2-1; TRBD1 aligns across 7 bases. Material: blood. The TCR was taken from a woman aged 40 to 55 in good health. The CDR3, as DNA: TGTGCCACTGGGACAGAGCCGTACAATGAGCAGTTCTTC. Translated: CATGTEPYNEQFF.